One T cell receptor beta chain is described in this entry. One end of the junction varies from germline; a read error may be responsible. This sample is part of a study of blood T cell repertoires in COVID-19. Produced via immunoSEQ multiplex PCR; TCRdb's table is partial and in-frame only. The repertoire includes 80,000 or so clones, 88% of them detected once, and 9.1% sits in the top ten. The CDR3 extends over 13 amino acids. The germline gives CDR1 SGHRS, CDR2 YFSETQ. The TCR was taken from a human donor in a cohort sampled during active COVID-19. This chain joins TRBV5-1 and TRBJ1-2; unclear D gene. Sequenced sample: peripheral blood. The CDR3 loop is CASSLARNYGYTF. The CDR3 DNA reads as TGCGCCAGCAGCTTGGCAAGGAACTATGGTTACACCTTC.